This T cell receptor (beta chain) was identified in a study of neurological immune-mediated disorders. The CDR3 consists of 16 residues. CDR1 and CDR2 (germline): SGHKS, YYEKEE (reference sequence). Trimming removed 4 bases at V and 2 bases at J, with 16 bases between. Via MiXCR, TCRdb re-called the 5' RACE reads, giving one row per CDR3 protein. The table records tens of thousands of distinct CDR3 sequences, 15% to 20% of them present only once. The study built unsorted libraries from 2 million PBMCs kept at -80 C. Many counts were recorded for this clonotype. The genes are TRBV5-5 and TRBJ2-1, with D possibly being TRBD2 (5 bases). The sequencing input was PBMCs. The receptor comes from a woman between 40 and 50 years old in good health. CDR3 in DNA: TGTGCCAGCAGCCCCCGGACTGCACCCGCCTACAATGAGCAGTTCTTC. Translated: CASSPRTAPAYNEQFF. Based on the CDR3 plus reference TRBV5-5 and TRBJ2-1, the full variable domain is DAGVTQSPTHLIKTRGQQVTLRCSPISGHKSVSWYQQVLGQGPQFIFQYYEKEERGRGNFPDRFSARQFPNYSSELNVNALLLGDSALYLCASSPRTAPAYNEQFFGPGTRLTVL.